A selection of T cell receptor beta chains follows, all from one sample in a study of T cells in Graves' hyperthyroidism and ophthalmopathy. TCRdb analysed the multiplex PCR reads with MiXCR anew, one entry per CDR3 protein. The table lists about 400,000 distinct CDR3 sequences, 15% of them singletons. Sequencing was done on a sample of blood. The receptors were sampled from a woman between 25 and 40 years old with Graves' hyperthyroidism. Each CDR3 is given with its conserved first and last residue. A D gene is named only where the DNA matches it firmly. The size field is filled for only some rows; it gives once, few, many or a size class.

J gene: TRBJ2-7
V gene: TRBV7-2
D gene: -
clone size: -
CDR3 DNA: TGTGCCAGCAGCCCCACGGGGAGAACCTCCTACGAGCAGTACTTC
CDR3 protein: CASSPTGRTSYEQYF

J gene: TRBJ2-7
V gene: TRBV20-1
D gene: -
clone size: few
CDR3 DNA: TGCAGTGCTAGGAGACAGTCCTACGAGCAGTACTTC
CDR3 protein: CSARRQSYEQYF

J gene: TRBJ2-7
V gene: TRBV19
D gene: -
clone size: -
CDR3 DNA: TGTGCCAGTAGTATTGTCCATTCCGAACACTACGAGCAGTACTTC
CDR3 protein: CASSIVHSEHYEQYF

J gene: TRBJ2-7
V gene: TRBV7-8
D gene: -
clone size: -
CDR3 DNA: TGTGCCAGCAGCTTAGTTTGGAGTGGGACGCTTTCCTACGAGCAGTACTTC
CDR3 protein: CASSLVWSGTLSYEQYF

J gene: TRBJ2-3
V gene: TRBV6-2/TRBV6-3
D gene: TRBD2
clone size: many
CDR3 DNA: TGTGCCAGCATCGGACTCCCGGGACTAAGCACAGATACGCAGTATTTT
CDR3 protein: CASIGLPGLSTDTQYF

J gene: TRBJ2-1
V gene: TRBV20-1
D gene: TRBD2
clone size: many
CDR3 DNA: TGCAGTGCTAGAGTGGCTAGCGGGAGTGGGCCCTACAATGAGCAGTTCTTC
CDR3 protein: CSARVASGSGPYNEQFF

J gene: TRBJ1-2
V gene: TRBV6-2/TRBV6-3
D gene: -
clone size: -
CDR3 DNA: TGTGCCAGCAGTCGTGGGAAGTATGGCTACACCTTC
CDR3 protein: CASSRGKYGYTF

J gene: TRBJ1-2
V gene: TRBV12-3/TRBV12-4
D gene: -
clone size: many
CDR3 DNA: TGTGCCAGCAGTCCCTACGGGGGCGCGCTTACTGGCTACACCTTC
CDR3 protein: CASSPYGGALTGYTF

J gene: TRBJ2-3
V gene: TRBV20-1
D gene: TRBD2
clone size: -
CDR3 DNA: TGCAGTGTCAGCGGGGGGCGAGCAGATACGCAGTATTTT
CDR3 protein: CSVSGGRADTQYF

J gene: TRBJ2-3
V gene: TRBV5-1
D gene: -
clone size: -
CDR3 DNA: TGCGCCAGCAGTATGGGCTTCCCGTCTAGCACAGATACGCAGTATTTT
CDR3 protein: CASSMGFPSSTDTQYF

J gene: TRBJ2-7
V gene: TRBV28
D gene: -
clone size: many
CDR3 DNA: TGTGCCAGCAGTCTACAGGACCTGTCCTACGAGCAGTACTTC
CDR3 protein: CASSLQDLSYEQYF

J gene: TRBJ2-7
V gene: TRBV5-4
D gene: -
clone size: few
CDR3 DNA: TGTGCCAGCAGTGGAGGACAGAACTACGAGCAGTACTTC
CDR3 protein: CASSGGQNYEQYF

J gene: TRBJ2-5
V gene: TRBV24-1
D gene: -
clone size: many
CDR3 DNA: TGTGCCACCAGTGACCCTGGATTAAGAACCCAGTACTTC
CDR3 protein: CATSDPGLRTQYF

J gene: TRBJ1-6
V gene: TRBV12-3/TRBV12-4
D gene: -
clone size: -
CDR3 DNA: TGTGCCAGCAGTGGCCGGGCCTCCTATAATTCACCCCTCCACTTT
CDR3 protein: CASSGRASYNSPLHF

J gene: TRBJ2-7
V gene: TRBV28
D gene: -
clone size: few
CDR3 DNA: TGTGCCAGCGGGCGGGACAGCACCCTCTACGAGCAGTACTTC
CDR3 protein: CASGRDSTLYEQYF

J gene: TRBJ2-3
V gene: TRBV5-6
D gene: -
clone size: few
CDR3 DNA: TGTGCCAGCAGCCGAGGAGGGAGGCCCACAGATACGCAGTATTTT
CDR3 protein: CASSRGGRPTDTQYF

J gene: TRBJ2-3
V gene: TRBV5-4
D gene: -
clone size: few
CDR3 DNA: TGTGCCAGCAGCTTGTCGGACACAGATACGCAGTATTTT
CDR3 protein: CASSLSDTDTQYF

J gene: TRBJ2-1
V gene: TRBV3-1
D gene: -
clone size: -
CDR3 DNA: TGTGCCAGCAGCCAAACAGGGAACTACAATGAGCAGTTCTTC
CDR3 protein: CASSQTGNYNEQFF

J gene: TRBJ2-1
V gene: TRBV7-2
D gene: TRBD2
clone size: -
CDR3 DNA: TGTGCCAGCAGCTTAGTGGGGACTAGCGGGACGACGGATGAGCAGTTCTTC
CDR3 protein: CASSLVGTSGTTDEQFF

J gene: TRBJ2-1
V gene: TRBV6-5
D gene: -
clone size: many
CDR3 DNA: TGTGCCAGCAGTTACCCGCAGGACAATGAGCAGTTCTTC
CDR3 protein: CASSYPQDNEQFF

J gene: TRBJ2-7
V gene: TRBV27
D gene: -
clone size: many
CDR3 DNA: TGTGCCAGCAGTCAAAGCGGCGGGACCTGGGACGAGCAGTACTTC
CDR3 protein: CASSQSGGTWDEQYF

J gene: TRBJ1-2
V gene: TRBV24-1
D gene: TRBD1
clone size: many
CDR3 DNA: TGTGCCACCAGTGACTCTGACAGGGATGGTGGCTACACCTTC
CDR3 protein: CATSDSDRDGGYTF

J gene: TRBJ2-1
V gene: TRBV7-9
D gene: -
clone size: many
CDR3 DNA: TGTGCCAGCAGCTACCAGACAGGCTCTAATGAGCAGTTCTTC
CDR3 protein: CASSYQTGSNEQFF

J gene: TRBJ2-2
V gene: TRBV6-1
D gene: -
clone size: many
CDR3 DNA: TGTGCCAGCAGTGAAGCGCGTGGGACCGGGGAGCTGTTTTTT
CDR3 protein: CASSEARGTGELFF

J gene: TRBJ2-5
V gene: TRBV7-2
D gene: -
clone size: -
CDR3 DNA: TGTGCCAGCAGCCCCGATTCCCGGCGTGGTCAGTACTTC
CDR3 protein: CASSPDSRRGQYF

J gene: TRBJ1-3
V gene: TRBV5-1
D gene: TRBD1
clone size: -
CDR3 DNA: TGCGCCAGCAGCTTACAGGGGGCGAGGGAAGGAAACACCATATATTTT
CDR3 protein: CASSLQGAREGNTIYF

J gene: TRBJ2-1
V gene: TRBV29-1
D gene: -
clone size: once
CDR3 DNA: TGCAGCGTTTCGGATTCCGGGACACTGGGGGGCAATGAGCAGTTCTTC
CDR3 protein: CSVSDSGTLGGNEQFF

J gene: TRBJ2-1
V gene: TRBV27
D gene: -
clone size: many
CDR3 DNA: TGTGCCAGCAGTATAAGGGGATTTTACAATGAGCAGTTCTTC
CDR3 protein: CASSIRGFYNEQFF

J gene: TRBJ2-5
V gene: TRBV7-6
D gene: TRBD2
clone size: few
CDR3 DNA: TGTGCCAGCAGCTTAGAGGGGAGACTAGCAATACAAGAGACCCAGTACTTC
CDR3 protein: CASSLEGRLAIQETQYF

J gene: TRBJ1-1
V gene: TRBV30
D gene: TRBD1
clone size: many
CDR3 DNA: TGTGCCTGGATGACAGGGGCAACTGAAGCTTTCTTT
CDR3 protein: CAWMTGATEAFF

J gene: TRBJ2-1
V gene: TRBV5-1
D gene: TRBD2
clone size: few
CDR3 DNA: TGCGCCAGCAGCCAGAATAGCGGGGGCTACAATGAGCAGTTCTTC
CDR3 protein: CASSQNSGGYNEQFF

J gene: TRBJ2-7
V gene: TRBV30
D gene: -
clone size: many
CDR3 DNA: TGTGCCTGGAGTGGCAAACCTCTCCCCGAGCAGTACTTC
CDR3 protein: CAWSGKPLPEQYF

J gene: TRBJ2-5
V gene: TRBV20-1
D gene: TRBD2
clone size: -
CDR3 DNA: TGCAGTGCTAGCTGGCTAGCGGGCGTCCAAGAGACCCAGTACTTC
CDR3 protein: CSASWLAGVQETQYF

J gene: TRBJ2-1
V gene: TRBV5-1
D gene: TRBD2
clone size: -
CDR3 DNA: TGCGCCAGCAGCTCGGGACTAGCGGAGGTCTCCTACAATGAGCAGTTCTTC
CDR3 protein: CASSSGLAEVSYNEQFF

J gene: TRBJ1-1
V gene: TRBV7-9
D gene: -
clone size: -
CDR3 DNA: TGTGCCAGCAGCTTAGACAAGGGGCCTGAAGCTTTCTTT
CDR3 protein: CASSLDKGPEAFF

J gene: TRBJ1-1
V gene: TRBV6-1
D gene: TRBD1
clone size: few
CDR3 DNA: TGTGCCAGCAGTTACAGGGACAGGGAGGGCACTGAAGCTTTCTTT
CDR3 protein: CASSYRDREGTEAFF

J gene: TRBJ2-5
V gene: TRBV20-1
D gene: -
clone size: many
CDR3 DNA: TGCAGTGCTCCCGGGCGGCTAGGGCAAGAGACCCAGTACTTC
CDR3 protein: CSAPGRLGQETQYF

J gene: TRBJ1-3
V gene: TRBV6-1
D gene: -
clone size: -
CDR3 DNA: TGTGCCAGCAGCGGGGACCATCGGGGCACCATATATTTT
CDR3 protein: CASSGDHRGTIYF

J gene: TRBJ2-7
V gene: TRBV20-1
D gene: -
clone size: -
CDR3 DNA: TGCAGTGCTAGAGTGGATTCCCACGCCGAGCAGTACTTC
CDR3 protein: CSARVDSHAEQYF

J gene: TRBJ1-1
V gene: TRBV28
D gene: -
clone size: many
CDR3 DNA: TGTGCCAGCAGTTTCCCATTAGCTGAAGCTTTCTTT
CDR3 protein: CASSFPLAEAFF

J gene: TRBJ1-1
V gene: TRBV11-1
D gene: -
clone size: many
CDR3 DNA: TGTGCCAGCAGCTTCGCTACAGCGATGAACACTGAAGCTTTCTTT
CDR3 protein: CASSFATAMNTEAFF

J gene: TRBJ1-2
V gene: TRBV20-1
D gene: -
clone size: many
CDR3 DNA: TGCAGTGCACCACGGGACGGTACTAACTATGGCTACACCTTC
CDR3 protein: CSAPRDGTNYGYTF

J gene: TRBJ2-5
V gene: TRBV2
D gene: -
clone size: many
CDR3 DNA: TGTGCCAGCAGTCGGAGCAGGGAAGAGACCCAGTACTTC
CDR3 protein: CASSRSREETQYF

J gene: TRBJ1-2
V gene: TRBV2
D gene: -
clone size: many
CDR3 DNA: TGTGCCAGCAGTGGAGAAGATTCGTGGGCCTACTATGGCTACACCTTC
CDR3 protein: CASSGEDSWAYYGYTF

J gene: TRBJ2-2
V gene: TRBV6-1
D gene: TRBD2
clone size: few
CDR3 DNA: TGTGCCAGCAGTGCTCTAGCGGGAGGAGGGAACACCGGGGAGCTGTTTTTT
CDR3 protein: CASSALAGGGNTGELFF

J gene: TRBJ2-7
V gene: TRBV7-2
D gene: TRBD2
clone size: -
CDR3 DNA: TGTGCCAGCACTTCTGTGGCTAGCGGGAACTACGAGCAGTACTTC
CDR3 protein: CASTSVASGNYEQYF

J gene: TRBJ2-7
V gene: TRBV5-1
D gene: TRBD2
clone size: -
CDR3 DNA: TGCGCCAGCAGCGTGACTAGCGGGGTAACCTACGAGCAGTACTTC
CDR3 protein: CASSVTSGVTYEQYF

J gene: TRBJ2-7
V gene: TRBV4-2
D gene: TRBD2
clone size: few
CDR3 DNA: TGTGCCAGCAGCCAAGGAAGGGCGGGAGGTATCGAGCAGTACTTC
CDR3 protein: CASSQGRAGGIEQYF

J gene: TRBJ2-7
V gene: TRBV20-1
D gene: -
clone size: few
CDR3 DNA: TGCAGTGCTAGGGGGGGCGGGACCGCCTACGAGCAGTACTTC
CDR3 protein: CSARGGGTAYEQYF

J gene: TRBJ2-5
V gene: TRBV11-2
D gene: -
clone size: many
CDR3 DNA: TGTGCCAGCAGCTTAATGGGGGACCAAGAGACCCAGTACTTC
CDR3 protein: CASSLMGDQETQYF

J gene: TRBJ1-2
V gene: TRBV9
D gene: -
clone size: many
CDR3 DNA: TGTGCCAGCAGCGGGGACGGCGCCTATGGCTACACCTTC
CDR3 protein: CASSGDGAYGYTF

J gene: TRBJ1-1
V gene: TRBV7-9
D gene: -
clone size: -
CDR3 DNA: TGTGCCAGCAGCTTAAAGGGACTGAACACTGAAGCTTTCTTT
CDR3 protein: CASSLKGLNTEAFF

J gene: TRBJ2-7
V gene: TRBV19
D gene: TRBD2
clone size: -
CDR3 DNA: TGTGCCACGGGGAGGGGCTCCTACGAGCAGTACTTC
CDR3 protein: CATGRGSYEQYF

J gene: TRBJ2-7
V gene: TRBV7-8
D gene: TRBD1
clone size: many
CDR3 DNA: TGTGCCAGCAGCTGGGACAGGGGGATACAGTACGAGCAGTACTTC
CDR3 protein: CASSWDRGIQYEQYF

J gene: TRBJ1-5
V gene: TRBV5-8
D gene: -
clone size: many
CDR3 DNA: TGTGCCAGCAGCTCCGGACAGCTCAATCAGCCCCAGCATTTT
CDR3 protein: CASSSGQLNQPQHF

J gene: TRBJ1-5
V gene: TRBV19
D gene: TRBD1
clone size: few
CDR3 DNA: TGTGCCAGTTGTACAGGGGATCAGCCCCAGCATTTT
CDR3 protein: CASCTGDQPQHF

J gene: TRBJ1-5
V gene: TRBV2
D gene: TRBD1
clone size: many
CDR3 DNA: TGTGCCAGCAGCGCGACAGGGTCGGGGCAGCCCCAGCATTTT
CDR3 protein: CASSATGSGQPQHF

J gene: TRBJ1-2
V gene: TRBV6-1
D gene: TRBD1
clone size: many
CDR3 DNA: TGTGCCAGCAGCGCAGGGGGCTCCTATGGCTACACCTTC
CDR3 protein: CASSAGGSYGYTF

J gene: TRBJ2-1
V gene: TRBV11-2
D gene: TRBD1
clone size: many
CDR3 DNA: TGTGCCAGCAGCGGGAACAGGGGGCACTGGAATGAGCAGTTCTTC
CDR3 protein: CASSGNRGHWNEQFF

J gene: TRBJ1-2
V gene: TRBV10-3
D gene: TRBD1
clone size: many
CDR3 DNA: TGTGCCATCAGTGAGACAGGGGGCGTCTATGGCTACACCTTC
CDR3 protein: CAISETGGVYGYTF